The clone carrying this T cell receptor (beta chain) was detected a few times. A junction boundary mismatches the germline segment, possibly from a read error. The investigators amplified TCR beta CDR3 regions from RNA transcripts. The study used the HTBI primer set for a first-round RT-PCR of the TCR CDR3. TCRdb redid the calling of the multiplex PCR reads with MiXCR, one entry per CDR3 protein. The data hold a few hundred thousand distinct CDR3 sequences, with 40% to 55% observed a single time. Clinical symptoms, serum thyroxine, TRAb, thyroid ultrasound and orbital computed tomography informed diagnoses. This sample is drawn from a study of T cells in Graves' hyperthyroidism and ophthalmopathy. The germline CDR1 and CDR2 sequences are SNHLY and FYNNEI. The CDR3 length is 14 residues.

This TCR came from a woman younger than 30 with Graves' hyperthyroidism. This sequence joins TRBV2 and TRBJ2-2; D call uncertain. Source material: peripheral blood or thyroid tissue (not recorded which). The CDR3 protein is CASREGPNTGELFF. CDR3 bases: TGTGCCAGCAGGGAAGGTCCGAACACCGGGGAGCTGTTTTTT.